This is a list of T cell receptor beta chains from one sample in a study of blood T cell repertoires in COVID-19. TCRdb keeps only in-frame clones here, not all; method: immunoSEQ multiplex PCR. The repertoire holds around 75,000 clones, with 90% as singletons. What was sequenced was peripheral blood. The receptors were gathered from a man in his fifties or sixties with acute or convalescent COVID-19. Both conserved end residues are part of each CDR3. D genes are given only for firm matches. Clone size is stated in some rows and not others, as once, few, many or a class when expanded.

clone size: NA
J gene: TRBJ1-2
D gene: TRBD1
V gene: TRBV27
CDR3 protein: CASSLRDSSYGYTF
CDR3 DNA: TGTGCCAGCAGCCTCCGGGACAGTTCTTATGGCTACACCTTC

clone size: NA
J gene: TRBJ2-7
D gene: TRBD2
V gene: TRBV6-5
CDR3 protein: CASSISGRAHEQYF
CDR3 DNA: TGTGCCAGCAGTATTAGCGGGAGGGCCCACGAGCAGTACTTC

clone size: NA
J gene: TRBJ2-1
D gene: TRBD2
V gene: TRBV6-5
CDR3 protein: CASRRGTSGDNEQFF
CDR3 DNA: TGTGCCAGCAGGCGTGGGACTAGCGGAGACAATGAGCAGTTCTTC

clone size: NA
J gene: TRBJ1-4
D gene: TRBD1
V gene: TRBV18
CDR3 protein: CASSPQGQATNEKLFF
CDR3 DNA: TGTGCCAGCTCACCTCAGGGACAGGCAACTAATGAAAAACTGTTTTTT

clone size: NA
J gene: TRBJ2-1
D gene: NA
V gene: TRBV30
CDR3 protein: CACLPSAGATFSYNEQFF
CDR3 DNA: TGTGCCTGCCTCCCCTCAGCGGGTGCAACCTTCTCCTACAATGAGCAGTTCTTC

clone size: once
J gene: TRBJ2-5
D gene: NA
V gene: TRBV11-2
CDR3 protein: CASSLDGGARRETQYF
CDR3 DNA: TGTGCCAGCAGCTTAGATGGAGGGGCTAGAAGAGAGACCCAGTACTTC

clone size: NA
J gene: TRBJ1-1
D gene: TRBD1
V gene: TRBV9
CDR3 protein: CASSVDRGRMNTEAFF
CDR3 DNA: TGTGCCAGCAGCGTTGACAGGGGGAGGATGAACACTGAAGCTTTCTTT

clone size: NA
J gene: TRBJ2-3
D gene: NA
V gene: TRBV6-1
CDR3 protein: CASSERGILNTQYF
CDR3 DNA: TGTGCCAGCAGTGAACGGGGAATTCTCAATACGCAGTATTTT

clone size: NA
J gene: TRBJ2-7
D gene: NA
V gene: TRBV7-8
CDR3 protein: CASSRGQTYEQYF
CDR3 DNA: TGTGCCAGCAGCCGCGGACAGACCTACGAGCAGTACTTC

clone size: NA
J gene: TRBJ2-1
D gene: TRBD2
V gene: TRBV19
CDR3 protein: CASRTSGSVEQFF
CDR3 DNA: TGTGCCAGTAGGACTAGCGGGAGCGTTGAGCAGTTCTTC

clone size: NA
J gene: TRBJ2-2
D gene: TRBD2
V gene: TRBV11-3
CDR3 protein: CASSLVFGRRGELFF
CDR3 DNA: TGTGCCAGCAGCTTAGTGTTCGGGAGGCGTGGGGAGCTGTTTTTT

clone size: NA
J gene: TRBJ2-7
D gene: NA
V gene: TRBV7-2
CDR3 protein: CASSLALSYEQYF
CDR3 DNA: TGTGCCAGCAGCTTAGCACTTTCCTACGAGCAGTACTTC

clone size: NA
J gene: TRBJ2-5
D gene: TRBD2
V gene: TRBV14
CDR3 protein: CARVTSGRPGETQYF
CDR3 DNA: TGTGCCAGAGTAACTAGCGGGAGGCCGGGGGAGACCCAGTACTTC

clone size: NA
J gene: TRBJ2-3
D gene: TRBD1
V gene: TRBV29-1
CDR3 protein: CSVEPGQGLDTQYF
CDR3 DNA: TGCAGCGTTGAACCGGGACAGGGGTTAGATACGCAGTATTTT

clone size: NA
J gene: TRBJ1-6
D gene: TRBD1
V gene: TRBV27
CDR3 protein: CASSLYRGNNSPLHF
CDR3 DNA: TGTGCCAGCAGTTTGTACAGGGGTAATAATTCACCCCTCCACTTT

clone size: NA
J gene: TRBJ2-7
D gene: TRBD1
V gene: TRBV19
CDR3 protein: CASSTGQGALQYF
CDR3 DNA: TGTGCCAGTAGCACAGGACAGGGGGCGCTTCAGTACTTC

clone size: NA
J gene: TRBJ2-1
D gene: TRBD2
V gene: TRBV5-6
CDR3 protein: CASSFGAGGSYNEQFF
CDR3 DNA: TGTGCCAGCAGCTTCGGGGCGGGGGGCTCCTACAATGAGCAGTTCTTC

clone size: NA
J gene: TRBJ1-2
D gene: NA
V gene: TRBV20-1
CDR3 protein: CSASTPYGYTF
CDR3 DNA: TGCAGTGCGTCGACTCCCTATGGCTACACCTTC

clone size: NA
J gene: TRBJ2-1
D gene: TRBD2
V gene: TRBV7-2
CDR3 protein: CASSASGNGEQFF
CDR3 DNA: TGTGCCAGCAGTGCTAGCGGGAATGGTGAGCAGTTCTTC

clone size: NA
J gene: TRBJ2-2
D gene: NA
V gene: TRBV5-1
CDR3 protein: CASALTAGNTGELFF
CDR3 DNA: TGCGCCAGCGCCCTAACCGCGGGCAACACCGGGGAGCTGTTTTTT

clone size: NA
J gene: TRBJ2-5
D gene: TRBD1
V gene: TRBV14
CDR3 protein: CASSRPGGETQYF
CDR3 DNA: TGTGCCAGCAGCCGGCCAGGGGGAGAGACCCAGTACTTC

clone size: NA
J gene: TRBJ2-3
D gene: TRBD2
V gene: TRBV11-2
CDR3 protein: CASSLGLAGASTDTQYF
CDR3 DNA: TGTGCCAGCAGCTTAGGCCTAGCGGGAGCTTCCACAGATACGCAGTATTTT

clone size: NA
J gene: TRBJ2-3
D gene: NA
V gene: TRBV7-9
CDR3 protein: CASSSRDSFTDTQYF
CDR3 DNA: TGTGCCAGCAGCTCCCGGGACTCCTTCACAGATACGCAGTATTTT

clone size: NA
J gene: TRBJ1-2
D gene: NA
V gene: TRBV7-9
CDR3 protein: CASSSTYRDNYGYTF
CDR3 DNA: TGTGCCAGCAGCTCGACCTACAGGGATAACTATGGCTACACCTTC

clone size: once
J gene: TRBJ2-5
D gene: TRBD2
V gene: TRBV29-1
CDR3 protein: CSVSGRAGETQYF
CDR3 DNA: TGCAGCGTCAGCGGGAGGGCCGGGGAGACCCAGTACTTC

clone size: NA
J gene: TRBJ2-7
D gene: NA
V gene: TRBV11-2
CDR3 protein: CASSLVEGSSYEQYF
CDR3 DNA: TGTGCCAGCAGCTTAGTGGAGGGCAGCTCCTACGAGCAGTACTTC

clone size: once
J gene: TRBJ2-7
D gene: NA
V gene: TRBV5-5
CDR3 protein: CASSPLTYEQYF
CDR3 DNA: TGTGCCAGCAGCCCGTTAACCTACGAGCAGTACTTC

clone size: NA
J gene: TRBJ2-2
D gene: TRBD1
V gene: TRBV29-1
CDR3 protein: CSVEDRGTGELFF
CDR3 DNA: TGCAGCGTTGAAGACAGGGGGACCGGGGAGCTGTTTTTT

clone size: NA
J gene: TRBJ2-3
D gene: NA
V gene: TRBV21-1
CDR3 protein: CASSKARRRGTSGTDTQYF
CDR3 DNA: TGTGCCAGCAGCAAAGCGCGTCGCAGAGGGACTAGCGGCACAGATACGCAGTATTTT

clone size: NA
J gene: TRBJ1-5
D gene: NA
V gene: TRBV3-1/TRBV3-2
CDR3 protein: CASSPTKKSNQPQHF
CDR3 DNA: TGTGCCAGCAGCCCAACTAAGAAGAGCAATCAGCCCCAGCATTTT

clone size: NA
J gene: TRBJ2-1
D gene: TRBD2
V gene: TRBV19
CDR3 protein: CASNPGTRVIVNEQFF
CDR3 DNA: TGTGCCAGTAACCCCGGGACTAGGGTTATTGTGAATGAGCAGTTCTTC